The present T cell receptor beta chain was sequenced within a study of T cell changes during pregnancy in multiple sclerosis. Sequencing used immunoSEQ multiplex PCR; TCRdb keeps in-frame clones, though not all of them. The sample lists fewer than 95,000 clones, about 93% seen once, with about 1.5% in the top ten. This CDR3 has 15 amino acids. V lost 4 bases to trimming and J lost 7 bases; unmatched junction nucleotides: 6. Germline CDR1 reads LNHDA; CDR2 reads SQIVND (reference sequence). This receptor was taken from a female donor in good health, enrolled as a control in a pregnancy study. The rearrangement uses TRBV19 and TRBJ1-4, with 10 bases identical to TRBD1. This sample comprised peripheral blood, obtained in the first trimester of pregnancy. CDR3 protein: CASSTLTGGGEKLFF. The CDR3 DNA sequence: TGTGCCAGTAGTACCTTGACAGGGGGCGGTGAAAAACTGTTTTTT.